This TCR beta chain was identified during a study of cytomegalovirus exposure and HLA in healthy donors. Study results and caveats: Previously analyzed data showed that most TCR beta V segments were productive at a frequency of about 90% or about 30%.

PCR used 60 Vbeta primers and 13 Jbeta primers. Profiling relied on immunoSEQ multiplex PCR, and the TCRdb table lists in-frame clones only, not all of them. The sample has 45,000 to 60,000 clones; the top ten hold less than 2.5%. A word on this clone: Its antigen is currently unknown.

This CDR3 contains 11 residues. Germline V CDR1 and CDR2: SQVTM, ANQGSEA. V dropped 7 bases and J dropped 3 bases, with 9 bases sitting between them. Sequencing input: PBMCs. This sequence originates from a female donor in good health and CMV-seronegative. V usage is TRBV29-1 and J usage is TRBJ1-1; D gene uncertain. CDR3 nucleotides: TGCAGCGCTCTTTCGGACACTGAAGCTTTCTTT. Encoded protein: CSALSDTEAFF.